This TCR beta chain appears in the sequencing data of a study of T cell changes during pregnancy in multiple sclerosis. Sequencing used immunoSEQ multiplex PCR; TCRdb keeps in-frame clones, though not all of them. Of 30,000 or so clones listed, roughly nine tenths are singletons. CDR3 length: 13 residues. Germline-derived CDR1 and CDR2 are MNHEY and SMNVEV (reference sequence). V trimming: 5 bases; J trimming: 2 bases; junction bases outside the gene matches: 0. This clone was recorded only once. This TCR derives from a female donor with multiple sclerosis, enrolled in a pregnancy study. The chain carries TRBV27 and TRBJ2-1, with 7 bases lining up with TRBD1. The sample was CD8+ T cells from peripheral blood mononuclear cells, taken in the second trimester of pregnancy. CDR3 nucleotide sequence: TGTGCCAGCAGTGACAGGGCCTACAATGAGCAGTTCTTC. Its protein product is CASSDRAYNEQFF.